Listed here are 20 T cell receptor beta chains from one sample, sequenced in a study of OX40 agonist ivuxolimab in advanced cancers. Repertoires were generated with immunoSEQ multiplex PCR, while TCRdb's copy carries only in-frame clones and drops some. This table has 90,000 to 100,000 clones, approximately 95% appearing once. The specimen was CD4+ or CD8+ T cells sorted from blood, collected in a trial of the OX40 agonist ivuxolimab. The source of these receptors is an adult with an advanced solid tumor such as melanoma, head and neck, liver or kidney cancer.

The CDR3 nucleotides are TGTGCCAGCAGTTCCCGGGGGGCGGACAATCAGCCCCAGCATTTT. Protein: CASSSRGADNQPQHF. The V gene is TRBV7-8, the J gene TRBJ1-5, with TRBD1 as a possible D gene (6 bases). V dropped 6 bases and J dropped 3 bases, with 15 bases sitting between them. Germline V gives CDR1 SGHVS, CDR2 FQNEAQ. This CDR3 has 15 amino acids.

The rearrangement joins TRBV18 to TRBJ2-1, with D perhaps TRBD2 (5 bases). Germline values: CDR1 KGHSH, CDR2 LQKENI. The V end was cut by 5 bases, the J end by 8 bases, with 25 bases between. This CDR3 spans 17 amino acids. CDR3 in amino acids: CASSTLEEVGSWDEQFF. As DNA, the CDR3 is TGTGCCAGCTCAACGCTGGAGGAGGTGGGGAGTTGGGATGAGCAGTTCTTC.

The chain is built from TRBV7-7 and TRBJ2-3; a weak D match, TRBD2 (6 bases). Trimming removed 3 bases at V and 6 bases at J, with 13 bases between. CDR3 length equals 14 residues. The germline CDR1 and CDR2 sequences are SSHAT and FNYEAQ (reference sequence). CDR3 DNA sequence: TGTGCCAGCAGCTTGGGGCCCCTAGCGGATACGCAGTATTTT. The encoded protein is CASSLGPLADTQYF.

The chain is built from TRBV6-4 and TRBJ2-5, with TRBD1 identical over 7 bases. Germline values: CDR1 MRHNA, CDR2 SNTAGT. The trim removed 3 bases at V and 2 bases at J, leaving 6 bases unmatched. The CDR3 contains 15 residues. CDR3 DNA: TGTGCCAGCAGTGATTTCACAGGGGCTCAAGAGACCCAGTACTTC. It yields the protein CASSDFTGAQETQYF.

V usage is TRBV12-5 and J usage is TRBJ2-1; the D gene is possibly TRBD1 (6 bases). Trimming removed 5 bases at V and 5 bases at J, with 10 bases between. This CDR3 has 13 amino acids. Germline loops: CDR1 LGHNT, CDR2 FRNRAP. As DNA, the CDR3 is TGTGCTAGTGGTATAGGGACAAACAATGAGCAGTTCTTC. Protein sequence: CASGIGTNNEQFF.

The rearrangement links TRBV28 to TRBJ2-7; D uncertain. In germline, CDR1 is MDHEN, CDR2 SYDVKM. The ends were cut back, 7 bases at V and 3 bases at J, with 16 bases in the middle. The CDR3 spans 14 residues. CDR3 bases: TGTGCCAGCACTCAACGGGCAGGCTTCTACGAGCAGTACTTC. Amino acids: CASTQRAGFYEQYF.

The sample holds one count of this clone. The sample contains more than one DNA sequence encoding this CDR3. As DNA, the CDR3 is TGTGCCAGCAGTTTATCTGGCGGCTACGAGCAGTACTTC. Its protein is CASSLSGGYEQYF. J is TRBJ2-7 and V is TRBV27; D not resolved. The CDR3 has 13 amino acids. V gave up 0 bases and J gave up 3 bases, with 6 bases separating them. CDR1 and CDR2 from the germline V gene are MNHEY and SMNVEV (reference sequence).

The chain joins TRBV7-6 to TRBJ2-7; 8 bases match TRBD1. The length of the CDR3 is 16 residues. J was trimmed by 3 bases and V by 1 base; bases with no gene match: 8. Looked up from germline, CDR1 is SGHVS and CDR2 is FNYEAQ. The DNA of the CDR3 is TGTGCCAGCAGCTTAGGTACCGGGACAGGCCTCTACGAGCAGTACTTC. It encodes CASSLGTGTGLYEQYF.

The chain uses TRBV9 and TRBJ2-3, with D possibly being TRBD2 (6 bases). This CDR3 comprises 16 residues. CDR1 is SGDLS, CDR2 YYNGEE, per germline. V lost 0 bases and J 2 bases, leaving 13 bases between the germline ends. The CDR3 sequence: CASSVEGRTVTDTQYF. CDR3 coding DNA: TGTGCCAGCAGCGTAGAGGGGAGGACTGTCACAGATACGCAGTATTTT.

This clone was counted between two and nine times. The rearrangement joins TRBV5-1 to TRBJ2-3, with D perhaps matching TRBD1 (5 bases). The CDR3 consists of 17 residues. V lost 0 bases and J 6 bases, leaving 20 bases between the germline ends. Germline V gene sequence: CDR1 SGHRS, CDR2 YFSETQ. CDR3 protein: CASSLEGRVRNVDTQYF. The CDR3 nucleotides read TGCGCCAGCAGCTTGGAGGGCAGGGTAAGGAACGTGGATACGCAGTATTTT. The complete variable domain, with remaining parts taken from reference TRBV5-1 and TRBJ2-3, reads KAGVTQTPRYLIKTRGQQVTLSCSPISGHRSVSWYQQTPGQGLQFLFEYFSETQRNKGNFPGRFSGRQFSNSRSEMNVSTLELGDSALYLCASSLEGRVRNVDTQYFGPGTRLTVL.

J is TRBJ2-7 and V is TRBV28; TRBD1 matches 8 bases. The CDR3 contains 16 residues. Germline V gene sequence: CDR1 MDHEN, CDR2 SYDVKM. The junction had 8 bases not matched to a gene; V was cut back by 4 bases and J by 0 bases. The CDR3 loop is CASSSKYGQGSYEQYF. Written as DNA, the CDR3 is TGTGCCAGCAGTTCGAAATACGGACAGGGCTCCTACGAGCAGTACTTC.

This clone was picked up one time. The chain recombines TRBV12-5 with TRBJ2-7, with a weak D call TRBD2 (6 bases). Trimming pared 2 bases from V and 5 bases from J, leaving 16 bases between. The germline CDR1 and CDR2 sequences are LGHNT and FRNRAP. CDR3 length equals 15 residues. CDR3 nucleotide sequence: TGTGCTAGTGGTTTGTCCCAAGGGACTGTACACGAGCAGTACTTC. Translated, it gives CASGLSQGTVHEQYF.

The chain is built from TRBV27 and TRBJ2-2; 10 bases are a match to TRBD2. There are 15 residues in the CDR3. V was clipped by 2 bases and J by 7 bases; unmatched bases: 4. Germline CDR1 MNHEY, CDR2 SMNVEV (reference sequence). The DNA for the CDR3 is TGTGCCAGCAGTTTACTAGCGGGGGTTGTCGGGGAGCTGTTTTTT. Its translation is CASSLLAGVVGELFF.

The table lists this clone with a count of one. The gene calls are TRBV6-9 and TRBJ2-2; TRBD2 agrees at 7 bases. Germline lookup yields CDR1 MNHGY and CDR2 SVAAGI. The CDR3 extends over 15 amino acids. Trimming cost V 5 bases and J 1 base; bases outside gene matches: 4. The CDR3 region has the DNA TGTGCCAGCAGTCCCGGGACTAAGAACACCGGGGAGCTGTTTTTT. Amino acids: CASSPGTKNTGELFF.

The chain is built from TRBV5-4 and TRBJ2-1, with D unclear. Trimming removed 3 bases from V and 8 bases from J, with 6 bases in between. Per germline, CDR1 SGHNT and CDR2 YYREEE (reference sequence). The CDR3 spans 11 residues. The CDR3 sequence: CASSSSYEQFF. In nucleotides, the CDR3 is TGTGCCAGCAGCTCTTCCTATGAGCAGTTCTTC.

The CDR3 loop is CASSPRGTGQPQHF. The CDR3 nucleotides read TGTGCCAGCAGTCCCAGGGGGACGGGGCAGCCCCAGCATTTT. V usage is TRBV27 and J usage is TRBJ1-5; 7 bases fit TRBD1. This CDR3 has 14 residues. V lost 5 bases and J lost 7; bases outside the gene matches: 8. The germline V gene encodes CDR1 MNHEY and CDR2 SMNVEV (reference sequence).

V gene TRBV5-6 combines with J gene TRBJ2-7; D tentatively fits TRBD1 or TRBD2 (5 bases each). V lost 0 bases, J lost 2 bases, and 12 bases lay in between. Germline CDR1 is SGHDT and CDR2 is YYEEEE. This CDR3 has 15 residues. CDR3 bases: TGTGCCAGCAGCTTGGCCGGGACGGGGACCTACGAGCAGTACTTC. Its protein product is CASSLAGTGTYEQYF.

The rearrangement joins TRBV29-1 to TRBJ2-1; D gene unclear. V shed 3 bases and J shed 5 bases, with 17 bases lying between them. This CDR3 is 15 amino acids long. From germline, CDR1 is SQVTM and CDR2 ANQGSEA. The CDR3 DNA reads TGCAGCGTTGATCGTCAGGCTCAAGGAAACAATGAGCAGTTCTTC. It encodes CSVDRQAQGNNEQFF.

The chain joins TRBV7-7 to TRBJ2-3, with 12 bases lining up with TRBD2. This CDR3 spans 15 amino acids. CDR1 and CDR2 (germline): SSHAT, FNYEAQ (reference sequence). Losses at the gene ends were 5 bases for V and 4 bases for J; bases not matched to a gene: 4. The chain's CDR3 is CASSQGLAGSDTQYF. The CDR3 DNA is TGTGCCAGCAGCCAGGGACTAGCGGGCTCAGATACGCAGTATTTT. Filled out from reference TRBV7-7 and TRBJ2-3, the complete variable domain reads GAGVSQSPRYKVTKRGQDVTLRCDPISSHATLYWYQQALGQGPEFLTYFNYEAQPDKSGLPSDRFSAERPEGSISTLTIQRTEQRDSAMYRCASSQGLAGSDTQYFGPGTRLTVL.

The chain joins TRBV6-1 to TRBJ2-7; possibly TRBD1 for D (5 bases). The germline gives CDR1 MNHNS, CDR2 SASEGT. This CDR3 contains 16 residues. Trimming removed 0 bases at V and 3 bases at J, with 15 bases between. The CDR3 sequence: CASSEALPRAGYEQYF. CDR3 in DNA: TGTGCCAGCAGTGAAGCGCTTCCCAGGGCCGGCTACGAGCAGTACTTC.